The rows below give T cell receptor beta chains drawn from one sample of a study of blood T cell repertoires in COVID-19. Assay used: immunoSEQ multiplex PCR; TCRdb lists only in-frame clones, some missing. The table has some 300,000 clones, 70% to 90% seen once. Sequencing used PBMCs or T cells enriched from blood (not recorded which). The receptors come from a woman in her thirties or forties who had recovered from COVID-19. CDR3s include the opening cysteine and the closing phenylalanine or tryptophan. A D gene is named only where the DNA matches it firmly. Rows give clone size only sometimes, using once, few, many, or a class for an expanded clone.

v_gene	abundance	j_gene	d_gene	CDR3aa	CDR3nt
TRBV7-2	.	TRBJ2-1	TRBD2	CASSRGLAGGPNLGNEQFF	TGTGCCAGCAGCAGAGGACTAGCGGGAGGGCCTAATTTGGGGAATGAGCAGTTCTTC
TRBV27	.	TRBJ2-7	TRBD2	CASSRLAGLYEQYF	TGTGCCAGCAGCAGACTAGCGGGGCTCTACGAGCAGTACTTC
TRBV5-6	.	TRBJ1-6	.	CASSLGAASLHF	TGTGCCAGCAGCTTGGGGGCCGCCTCCCTCCACTTT
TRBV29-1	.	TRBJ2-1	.	CSVILARGPDNEQFF	TGCAGCGTGATATTAGCGCGGGGGCCCGACAATGAGCAGTTCTTC
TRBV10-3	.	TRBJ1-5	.	CAISMTGRGDNQPQHF	TGTGCCATCAGCATGACAGGCCGGGGAGACAATCAGCCCCAGCATTTT
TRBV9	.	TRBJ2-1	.	CASSPIEINEQFF	TGTGCCAGCAGCCCAATCGAGATTAATGAGCAGTTCTTC
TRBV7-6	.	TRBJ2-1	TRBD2	CASSFVALADSYNEQFF	TGTGCCAGCAGCTTCGTGGCTCTAGCGGACTCCTACAATGAGCAGTTCTTC
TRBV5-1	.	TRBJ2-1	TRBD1	CASRTRDSSYNEQFF	TGCGCCAGCCGTACCCGGGACAGCTCCTACAATGAGCAGTTCTTC
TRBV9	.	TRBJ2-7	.	CASSVGGNYAGEQYF	TGTGCCAGCAGCGTAGGAGGGAACTACGCAGGCGAGCAGTACTTC
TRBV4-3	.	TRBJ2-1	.	CASSQGYRESYNEQFF	TGCGCCAGCAGCCAGGGTTACAGGGAATCCTACAATGAGCAGTTCTTC
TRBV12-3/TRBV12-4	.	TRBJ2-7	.	CASSSSSYEQYF	TGTGCCAGCAGTTCGAGCTCCTACGAGCAGTACTTC
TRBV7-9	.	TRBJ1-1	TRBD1	CASSVGTENTEAFF	TGTGCCAGCAGCGTCGGGACAGAGAACACTGAAGCTTTCTTT
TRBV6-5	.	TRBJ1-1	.	CASSLGNEAFF	TGTGCCAGCAGCCTCGGGAACGAAGCTTTCTTT
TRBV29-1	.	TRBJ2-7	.	CSVAPRQDFSYEQYF	TGCAGCGTAGCGCCGAGACAGGACTTCTCCTACGAGCAGTACTTC
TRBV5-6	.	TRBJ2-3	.	CASSLGGGETDTQYF	TGTGCCAGCAGCTTGGGAGGGGGGGAGACAGATACGCAGTATTTT
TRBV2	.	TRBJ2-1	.	CASGEVDPFF	TGTGCCAGCGGAGAGGTAGACCCGTTCTTC
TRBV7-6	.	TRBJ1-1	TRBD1	CASSGGQGGTEAFF	TGTGCCAGCAGCGGGGGACAGGGCGGGACTGAAGCTTTCTTT
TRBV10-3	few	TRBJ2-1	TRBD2	CAISSGGAVIEQFF	TGTGCCATCTCGAGCGGGGGGGCGGTAATTGAGCAGTTCTTC
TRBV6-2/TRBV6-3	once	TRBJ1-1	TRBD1	CASSGTVNTEAFF	TGTGCCAGCAGTGGGACAGTAAACACTGAAGCTTTCTTT
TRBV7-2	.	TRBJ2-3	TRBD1	CASSLVGDSRTDTQYF	TGTGCCAGCAGCTTAGTAGGGGACAGCCGCACAGATACGCAGTATTTT
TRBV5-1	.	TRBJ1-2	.	CASSLDYSYGYTF	TGCGCCAGCAGCTTGGATTATTCTTATGGCTACACCTTC
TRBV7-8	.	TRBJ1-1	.	CASSLVAGNTEAFF	TGTGCCAGCAGCTTAGTGGCGGGGAACACTGAAGCTTTCTTT
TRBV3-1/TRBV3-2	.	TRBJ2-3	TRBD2	CASSLRTSGYTDTQYF	TGTGCCAGCAGCCTACGGACTAGCGGGTACACAGATACGCAGTATTTT
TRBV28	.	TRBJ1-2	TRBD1	CASSSPGQPFNYGYTF	TGTGCCAGCAGTAGTCCGGGACAGCCGTTCAACTATGGCTACACCTTC
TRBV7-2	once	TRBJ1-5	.	CASSSRTGNQPQHF	TGTGCCAGCAGCTCCAGGACAGGCAATCAGCCCCAGCATTTT
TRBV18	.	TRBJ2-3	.	CASSPTGSGPDTQYF	TGTGCCAGCTCACCAACAGGTAGCGGCCCAGATACGCAGTATTTT
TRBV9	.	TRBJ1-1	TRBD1	CASSARDSRYTEAFF	TGTGCCAGCAGCGCCAGGGACAGCCGTTACACTGAAGCTTTCTTT
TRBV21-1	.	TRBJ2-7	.	CASSKAAGEGLEQYF	TGTGCCAGCAGCAAAGCTGCAGGGGAGGGCCTCGAGCAGTACTTC
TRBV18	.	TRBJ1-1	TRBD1	CASSTTGGARDTEAFF	TGTGCCAGCTCCACGACAGGGGGCGCGAGGGACACTGAAGCTTTCTTT